This T cell receptor (beta chain) was identified during a study of blood T cell repertoires in COVID-19. Study context: Researchers got acute and convalescent COVID-19 samples from the United States, Italy and Spain.

Unmatched junction bases numbered 8, after V lost 6 bases and J lost 2 bases. Germline V CDR1 and CDR2: MNHEY, SVGAGI. The CDR3 sequence is 15 residues long. The protocol was immunoSEQ multiplex PCR, while the TCRdb copy is restricted to in-frame clones and leaves out a portion. This table has tens of thousands of clones, over 75% appearing once. V gene TRBV6-5 combines with J gene TRBJ2-7; 9 bases are a match to TRBD1. This TCR was recovered from a man between 60 and 75 years old with COVID-19, enrolled during active disease. The sequenced sample consisted of peripheral blood. DNA for the CDR3: TGTGCCAGCAGCCTCGGACAGGGGCTTACCTACGAGCAGTACTTC. Its protein is CASSLGQGLTYEQYF.